This T cell receptor beta chain was captured in a study of identical twins. Germline V gene sequence: CDR1 MNHNS, CDR2 SASEGT. V dropped 3 bases and J dropped 7; count of bases not matched to a gene: 5. The CDR3 contains 14 residues. Each CDR3 protein gets one entry after TCRdb re-called the 5' RACE reads with MiXCR. The sample contains about 240,000 distinct CDR3 sequences, over 9.5% of which appear only once. The sequence derives from a man between 50 and 59 years old in good health. The rearrangement uses TRBV6-1 and TRBJ2-1; 8 bases align to TRBD1. The sequenced sample was memory T cells sorted from blood. Here the CDR3 DNA reads TGTGCCAGCAGTGACCGACAGGGGTGGAATGAGCAGTTCTTC. Encoded protein: CASSDRQGWNEQFF.